Following are 14 T cell receptor beta chains from one sample sequenced in a study of T cell responses to AZD1222 COVID-19 vaccine. The table came from immunoSEQ multiplex PCR; TCRdb's copy has only in-frame clones and leaves some out. The sample carries under 140,000 clones, roughly 89% recorded once. This specimen was peripheral blood, taken 28 days after the second AZD1222 dose. The receptors here all came from an adult who received the AZD1222 COVID-19 vaccine.

V is TRBV7-9 and J is TRBJ1-1; 7 bases fit TRBD1. The germline gives CDR1 SEHNR, CDR2 FQNEAQ (reference sequence). Trimming cost V 5 bases and J 1 base; bases outside gene matches: 4. This CDR3 is 14 amino acids long. The CDR3 spells CASSPRTGNTEAFF. The DNA of the CDR3 is TGTGCCAGCAGCCCCCGGACAGGGAACACTGAAGCTTTCTTT.

The gene calls are TRBV10-3 and TRBJ1-2; D is ambiguous. The CDR3 runs to 13 residues. The germline V and J ends were trimmed by 0 bases and 4 bases, with 6 bases remaining between them. Germline lookup yields CDR1 ENHRY and CDR2 SYGVKD. This CDR3 reads CAISESWAYGYTF. CDR3 sequence (DNA): TGTGCCATCAGTGAGTCGTGGGCCTATGGCTACACCTTC.

The chain carries TRBV12-3 or TRBV12-4 and TRBJ2-5, with 8 bases fitting TRBD1. V lost 6 bases and J lost 4; bases outside the gene matches: 4. The CDR3 has 13 residues. CDR3 bases: TGTGCCAGCAGGGACAGGGCAGGAGAGACCCAGTACTTC. Encoded protein: CASRDRAGETQYF.

The chain combines TRBV25-1 with TRBJ1-1; no clear D. The CDR3 extends over 15 amino acids. Germline CDR1 MGHDK, CDR2 SYGVNS. V lost 5 bases and J lost 4, with 17 bases in between. CDR3 amino acids: CASSPHGRAGTEAFF. In DNA form, the CDR3 reads TGTGCCAGCAGTCCCCACGGGAGGGCAGGCACTGAAGCTTTCTTT.

The V gene is TRBV2, the J gene TRBJ2-7; a possible D gene is TRBD2 (5 bases). Germline V gives CDR1 SNHLY, CDR2 FYNNEI. Trimming took off 7 bases at V and 7 bases at J, with 23 bases between the two ends. The CDR3 is made up of 15 amino acids. CDR3 residues: CASIPNGVRVDEQYF. The CDR3 DNA follows: TGTGCCAGCATTCCGAACGGGGTACGGGTGGATGAGCAGTACTTC. The variable domain in full, completed from reference TRBV2 and TRBJ2-7, reads EPEVTQTPSHQVTQMGQEVILRCVPISNHLYFYWYRQILGQKVEFLVSFYNNEISEKSEIFDDQFSVERPDGSNFTLKIRSTKLEDSAMYFCASIPNGVRVDEQYFGPGTRLTVT.

The chain carries TRBV7-9 and TRBJ1-1, with TRBD1 matching over 10 bases. The CDR3 extends over 15 amino acids. CDR1 is SEHNR, CDR2 FQNEAQ, per germline (reference sequence). V lost 5 bases to trimming and J lost 5 bases; unmatched junction nucleotides: 8. The CDR3, as DNA: TGTGCCAGCAGCCCGGGGACAGGGGTAGAAACTGAAGCTTTCTTT. It encodes CASSPGTGVETEAFF.

V gene TRBV2 combines with J gene TRBJ1-4; TRBD1 might be the D (5 bases). CDR1 and CDR2 from the germline V gene are SNHLY and FYNNEI. V was cut by 2 bases and J by 0 bases, with 10 bases left in between. The CDR3 length is 16 residues. CDR3 protein: CASSERQPATNEKLFF. CDR3 nucleotides: TGTGCCAGCAGTGAAAGACAGCCCGCAACTAATGAAAAACTGTTTTTT.

This clone was found once. The genes are TRBV20-1 and TRBJ1-1; no reliable D call. Germline V gene data show CDR1 as DFQATT and CDR2 as SNEGSKA (reference sequence). This CDR3 has 11 residues. Trimming took off 6 bases at V and 1 base at J, with 6 bases between the two ends. Here the CDR3 DNA reads TGCAGTGCAACGGGGAACACTGAAGCTTTCTTT. It codes for CSATGNTEAFF.

The chain carries TRBV2 and TRBJ1-1; D is undetermined. The CDR3 is made up of 15 amino acids. Germline CDR1 and CDR2: SNHLY and FYNNEI. Trimming took 7 bases from V and 6 from J, leaving 21 bases between them. CDR3 nucleotides: TGTGCCAGCAAGAATGCAGTTATCCCCGGGTCTGAAGCTTTCTTT. Translating gives CASKNAVIPGSEAFF.

The chain joins TRBV9 to TRBJ1-5; TRBD1 is a possible D gene (6 bases). Germline lookup yields CDR1 SGDLS and CDR2 YYNGEE. This CDR3 contains 16 residues. V dropped 0 bases and J dropped 2 bases, with 12 bases sitting between them. This CDR3 is CASSVVGGDGNQPQHF. CDR3 coding DNA: TGTGCCAGCAGCGTAGTAGGGGGGGATGGCAATCAGCCCCAGCATTTT.

This clone occurred once. The genes are TRBV19 and TRBJ1-2; D possibly corresponds to TRBD1 (5 bases). This CDR3 region has 13 residues. Germline V gene sequence: CDR1 LNHDA, CDR2 SQIVND (reference sequence). V was clipped by 0 bases and J by 8 bases, with 10 bases between them. As DNA, the CDR3 is TGTGCCAGTAGTATAGATCGGGGGTTCGGCTACACCTTC. Its translation: CASSIDRGFGYTF.

J is TRBJ2-3 and V is TRBV5-1, with TRBD1 matching 7 bases. The V segment lost 6 bases and the J segment 5 bases; nucleotides outside the gene matches: 12. The CDR3 is 15 residues long. CDR1 SGHRS and CDR2 YFSETQ come from the germline V gene. CDR3 amino acids: CASTLIPAGGDTQYF. CDR3 DNA: TGCGCCAGCACCTTAATCCCCGCAGGGGGAGATACGCAGTATTTT.

The chain recombines TRBV5-4 with TRBJ2-7; 9 bases fit TRBD1. V dropped 3 bases and J dropped 5; count of bases not matched to a gene: 9. CDR1 is SGHNT, CDR2 YYREEE, per germline (reference sequence). This CDR3 region has 15 residues. The DNA of the CDR3 is TGTGCCAGCAGCTCTTCCGGGACAGGGTACGACGAGCAGTACTTC. Its translation: CASSSSGTGYDEQYF.

In its sample, this clone was seen once. The chain uses TRBV24-1 and TRBJ2-6; D is uncertain. The CDR3 totals 14 residues. Germline V gives CDR1 KGHDR, CDR2 SFDVKD. V gave up 4 bases and J gave up 2 bases, with 5 bases separating them. As DNA, the CDR3 is TGTGCCACCAGTGACGCAACTGGGGCCAACGTCCTGACTTTC. Translating it yields CATSDATGANVLTF.